The 5 T cell receptor beta chains presented below share a single source sample, sequenced in a study of identical twins. MiXCR, applied by TCRdb to the 5' RACE reads, yields one record per CDR3 protein. The table records approximately 410,000 distinct CDR3 sequences, approximately 17% of them present only once. Sequencing was performed on naive T cells sorted from blood. These receptors originate from a man in his fifties or sixties in good health.

This clonotype appeared a few times. The CDR3 sequence: CASRRPNEKLFF. Written as DNA, the CDR3 is TGTGCCAGCAGACGCCCTAATGAAAAACTGTTTTTT. V is TRBV7-9 and J is TRBJ1-4; D call uncertain. Germline loops: CDR1 SEHNR, CDR2 FQNEAQ (reference sequence). Deletions cut 6 bases from V and 3 bases from J, with 5 bases between. The CDR3 totals 12 residues.

The CDR3 here is CASSPGTGVMETQYF. The CDR3 DNA is TGTGCCAGCAGCCCCGGGACAGGGGTGATGGAGACCCAGTACTTC. V usage is TRBV7-9 and J usage is TRBJ2-5, with 10 bases matching TRBD1. The CDR3 totals 15 residues. V shed 5 bases and J 5 bases; nucleotides not matched to a gene: 8. CDR1 SEHNR and CDR2 FQNEAQ come from the germline V gene (reference sequence). Combining the CDR3 with reference TRBV7-9 and TRBJ2-5 gives the whole variable domain DTGVSQNPRHKITKRGQNVTFRCDPISEHNRLYWYRQTLGQGPEFLTYFQNEAQLEKSRLLSDRFSAERPKGSFSTLEIQRTEQGDSAMYLCASSPGTGVMETQYFGPGTRLLVL.

The CDR3: CASSPGRGSTSTDTQYF. The CDR3 DNA follows: TGTGCCAGCAGCCCAGGGAGGGGCAGTACTAGCACAGATACGCAGTATTTT. The chain uses TRBV9 and TRBJ2-3; 7 bases agree with TRBD2. CDR1 and CDR2 (germline): SGDLS, YYNGEE. The CDR3 has 17 amino acids. The ends lost 4 bases at V and 0 bases at J; junction bases unmatched: 11.

In this sample, this clonotype turned up many times. The chain recombines TRBV27 with TRBJ2-1; 13 nucleotides align to TRBD2. The CDR3 loop spans 17 amino acids. CDR1 is MNHEY and CDR2 is SMNVEV in the germline V gene (reference sequence). The J segment lost 8 bases and the V segment lost 4 bases, leaving 11 bases of the junction unmatched. The CDR3, as DNA: TGTGCCAGCAGTTCCGTTTCGGGACTAGCGGGATATTATGAGCAGTTCTTC. It translates to CASSSVSGLAGYYEQFF.

For this clonotype: This could be a read error, since a much larger clone is one nucleotide away. This sequence joins TRBV7-9 and TRBJ2-1; D is perhaps TRBD2 (5 bases). The germline V gene has CDR1 SEHNR and CDR2 FQNEAQ (reference sequence). The CDR3 sequence is 17 residues long. This chain's CDR3 is CANSSYPSSSSYNEQFF. The CDR3 bases are TGTGCCAACAGCTCCTACCCTAGCAGCAGCTCCTACAATGAGCAGTTCTTC. The full variable domain, completed using reference TRBV7-9 and TRBJ2-1, is DTGVSQNPRHKITKRGQNVTFRCDPISEHNRLYWYRQTLGQGPEFLTYFQNEAQLEKSRLLSDRFSAERPKGSFSTLEIQRTEQGDSAMYLCANSSYPSSSSYNEQFFGPGTRLTVL.